One sample yielded the 25 T cell receptor beta chains listed below, sequenced in a study of cytomegalovirus exposure and HLA in healthy donors (dated by TCRdb to about 2017). The library relied on the immunoSEQ multiplex PCR assay. For the multiplex PCR, a mixture combining 60 forward primers for TCR Vbeta segments and 13 reverse primers for TCR Jbeta segments was used. As stored in TCRdb, this immuneACCESS dataset retains in-frame rearrangements with V and J assigned. A fraction of the clones does not appear; measured against another copy, unresolved V genes explain less than half of the discrepancy, and the remainder lacks a known reason. The sample profile shows 70,000 to 80,000 clones; more than 75% of them were found once. In total, the top ten clones hold 1.9% of the sample. The sequencing sample was made of PBMCs. The receptor set was obtained from a man aged 18 to 29 in good health and CMV-seronegative.

The V call is TRBV9, the J call TRBJ1-2; 8 bases line up with TRBD1. The length of the CDR3 is 16 residues. CDR1 and CDR2 from the germline V gene are SGDLS and YYNGEE. The junction had 12 bases not matched to a gene; V was cut back by 0 bases and J by 8 bases. The CDR3 DNA reads as TGTGCCAGCAGCGTAGGGCCTCAGGGGGCACCTGGAGGCTACACCTTC. As protein: CASSVGPQGAPGGYTF. Drawing the rest from reference TRBV9 and TRBJ1-2, the complete variable domain is DSGVTQTPKHLITATGQRVTLRCSPRSGDLSVYWYQQSLDQGLQFLIQYYNGEERAKGNILERFSAQQFPDLHSELNLSSLELGDSALYFCASSVGPQGAPGGYTFGSGTRLTVV.

This clone was seen a handful of times. The chain uses TRBV29-1 and TRBJ1-1; a possible D gene is TRBD1 (6 bases). Trimming shortened V by 5 bases and J by 4 bases, and 17 bases separated the two germline ends. Germline CDR1 is SQVTM and CDR2 is ANQGSEA. CDR3 length: 14 residues. CDR3 nucleotides: TGCAGCGTTTATACGAGTACAGGGATCACTGAAGCTTTCTTT. This sequence encodes CSVYTSTGITEAFF.

The chain links TRBV4-3 to TRBJ2-1; unclear D gene. From germline, CDR1 is LGHNA and CDR2 YSLEER. Trimming shortened V by 4 bases and J by 9 bases, and 16 bases separated the two germline ends. This CDR3 spans 14 amino acids. The CDR3 sequence: CASSRVVAVGEQFF. In DNA, the CDR3 is TGCGCCAGCAGCCGAGTGGTTGCGGTTGGTGAGCAGTTCTTC.

The chain recombines TRBV18 with TRBJ2-6; D is unresolved. The CDR3 runs to 18 residues. Per the germline V gene, CDR1 is KGHSH and CDR2 is LQKENI. V lost 1 base to trimming and J lost 0 bases, with 13 bases between them. CDR3 DNA sequence: TGTGCCAGCTCACCACTTTTGGTGGGCAGCTCTGGGGCCAACGTCCTGACTTTC. This translates into CASSPLLVGSSGANVLTF.

This clone was seen once. The V gene is TRBV28, the J gene TRBJ2-5; TRBD1 is a possible D gene (6 bases). Trimming took off 3 bases at V and 5 bases at J, with 22 bases between the two ends. The CDR3 spans 17 residues. CDR1 is MDHEN, CDR2 SYDVKM, per germline. The chain's CDR3 is CASSFSLGAGSRETQYF. The CDR3 DNA sequence: TGTGCCAGCAGTTTTTCTTTGGGGGCAGGTTCCCGGGAGACCCAGTACTTC.

The V gene is TRBV28, the J gene TRBJ2-5; TRBD1 is a possible D gene (6 bases). The CDR3 runs to 14 residues. The V end was cut by 6 bases, the J end by 2 bases, with 13 bases between. Per the germline V gene, CDR1 is MDHEN and CDR2 is SYDVKM. Written as DNA, the CDR3 is TGTGCCAGCAGCGGGGACACTCAACAAGAGACCCAGTACTTC. Its translation is CASSGDTQQETQYF.

The chain uses TRBV7-3 and TRBJ2-1; 8 bases line up with TRBD1. J was trimmed by 2 bases and V by 5 bases; bases with no gene match: 2. The CDR3 loop spans 14 amino acids. Germline V lookup: CDR1 SGHTA, CDR2 FQGTGA. CDR3 protein: CASSPQGAYNEQFF. The CDR3 bases are TGTGCCAGCAGCCCACAGGGGGCCTACAATGAGCAGTTCTTC.

The rearrangement uses TRBV6-5 and TRBJ1-5; D uncertain. Germline CDR1 reads MNHEY; CDR2 reads SVGAGI. V lost 0 bases and J lost 3, with 9 bases in between. This CDR3 comprises 15 residues. CDR3 in amino acids: CASSYSRVNNQPQHF. The CDR3 DNA reads TGTGCCAGCAGTTACTCGAGGGTTAACAATCAGCCCCAGCATTTT.

The chain is built from TRBV5-1 and TRBJ1-1; a weak D match, TRBD1 (5 bases). Per germline, CDR1 SGHRS and CDR2 YFSETQ. The CDR3 consists of 14 residues. Deletions cut 4 bases from V and 4 bases from J, with 14 bases between. Written as DNA, the CDR3 is TGCGCCAGCAGCCCGGGGGGTGGTAGCACTGAAGCTTTCTTT. Amino acid sequence: CASSPGGGSTEAFF.

This chain links TRBV4-1 with TRBJ1-1; 8 bases agree with TRBD1. Unmatched junction bases numbered 5, after V lost 4 bases and J lost 4 bases. Germline V gene sequence: CDR1 MGHRA, CDR2 YSYEKL. There are 14 residues in the CDR3. The DNA for the CDR3 is TGCGCCAGCAGCCTTACAGGGGGGGGCACTGAAGCTTTCTTT. Its translation is CASSLTGGGTEAFF.

The V gene is TRBV2, the J gene TRBJ1-2, with a weak D call TRBD1 (6 bases). Germline V gene sequence: CDR1 SNHLY, CDR2 FYNNEI. The CDR3 length is 10 residues. V lost 6 bases and J 13 bases, leaving 12 bases between the germline ends. The CDR3: CASRYRVPTF. Here the CDR3 DNA reads TGTGCCAGCAGATACAGGGTTCCCACCTTC. Filled out from reference TRBV2 and TRBJ1-2, the complete variable domain reads EPEVTQTPSHQVTQMGQEVILRCVPISNHLYFYWYRQILGQKVEFLVSFYNNEISEKSEIFDDQFSVERPDGSNFTLKIRSTKLEDSAMYFCASRYRVPTFGSGTRLTVV.

The V and J genes are TRBV5-4 and TRBJ2-1; D possibly corresponds to TRBD2 (5 bases). This CDR3 spans 15 amino acids. Germline-derived CDR1 and CDR2 are SGHNT and YYREEE (reference sequence). V lost 4 bases and J 4 bases, leaving 15 bases between the germline ends. DNA of the CDR3: TGTGCCAGCAGCCCTACCGGGATTAGATACAATGAGCAGTTCTTC. It translates to CASSPTGIRYNEQFF. The whole variable domain, remainder taken from reference TRBV5-4 and TRBJ2-1, is ETGVTQSPTHLIKTRGQQVTLRCSSQSGHNTVSWYQQALGQGPQFIFQYYREEENGRGNFPPRFSGLQFPNYSSELNVNALELDDSALYLCASSPTGIRYNEQFFGPGTRLTVL.

V and J are TRBV4-2 and TRBJ2-1; possible D gene TRBD2, 6 bases. Germline V gene data show CDR1 as LGHNA and CDR2 as YNFKEQ. V lost 1 base, J lost 5 bases, and 21 bases lay in between. The CDR3 contains 18 residues. CDR3 amino acids: CASSQVEGGLKRDNEQFF. As DNA, the CDR3 is TGTGCCAGCAGCCAAGTCGAGGGAGGCCTAAAGAGGGACAATGAGCAGTTCTTC.

The V call is TRBV7-2, the J call TRBJ2-7; D is possibly TRBD1 (5 bases). V was trimmed by 5 bases and J by 2 bases, leaving 13 bases between them. This CDR3 contains 14 residues. Germline loops: CDR1 SGHTA, CDR2 FQGNSA. The CDR3 DNA reads as TGTGCCAGCAGCCCAGGGCCCCCGGCCTACGAGCAGTACTTC. It encodes CASSPGPPAYEQYF.

The genes are TRBV4-1 and TRBJ1-5; possible D gene TRBD1, 5 bases. CDR3 length equals 17 residues. Germline V lookup: CDR1 MGHRA, CDR2 YSYEKL. Trimming removed 1 base from V and 4 bases from J, with 17 bases in between. CDR3 in amino acids: CASSQVGGIDGNQPQHF. Written as DNA, the CDR3 is TGCGCCAGCAGCCAAGTCGGGGGAATCGATGGGAATCAGCCCCAGCATTTT.

The table lists this clone with a count of one. The rearrangement uses TRBV4-3 and TRBJ2-5; D may be TRBD1 (5 bases). This CDR3 contains 14 residues. Germline CDR1 and CDR2: LGHNA and YSLEER. The V end was cut by 2 bases, the J end by 2 bases, with 9 bases between. The CDR3 spells CASSQSTVQETQYF. Here the CDR3 DNA reads TGCGCCAGCAGCCAATCGACAGTACAAGAGACCCAGTACTTC.

The genes are TRBV7-3 and TRBJ2-1; TRBD1 matches 9 bases. Germline-derived CDR1 and CDR2 are SGHTA and FQGTGA. CDR3 length equals 17 residues. Trimming at V came to 4 bases and at J to 4 bases, leaving 11 bases not matched to a gene. CDR3 nucleotide sequence: TGTGCCAGCAGCTCCCCAAAAACGGGACAGGGATACAATGAGCAGTTCTTC. Translating gives CASSSPKTGQGYNEQFF.

J is TRBJ2-7 and V is TRBV6-5; 10 bases fit TRBD1. The V gene's germline CDR1 is MNHEY and CDR2 SVGAGI. V lost 5 bases to trimming and J lost 0 bases; unmatched junction nucleotides: 4. This CDR3 is 15 amino acids long. In DNA form, the CDR3 reads TGTGCCAGCAGTACTAGGACAGGGGGCTCCTACGAGCAGTACTTC. Translation: CASSTRTGGSYEQYF.

The CDR3 sequence: CASSDSTNEKLFF. The DNA of the CDR3 is TGTGCCAGCAGTGACTCAACTAATGAAAAACTGTTTTTT. This chain uses TRBV28 with TRBJ1-4; no firm D call. The CDR3 is made up of 13 amino acids. The V end lost 5 bases, the J end lost 0 bases, and 4 bases lay between the germline ends. Germline CDR1 reads MDHEN; CDR2 reads SYDVKM.

The chain combines TRBV30 with TRBJ1-5; D not certain. This CDR3 region has 16 residues. V lost 0 bases to trimming and J lost 0 bases, with 12 bases between them. Germline lookup yields CDR1 GTSNPN and CDR2 SVGIG (reference sequence). The CDR3 sequence: CAWSVGGGNSNQPQHF. CDR3 nucleotide sequence: TGTGCCTGGAGTGTAGGTGGAGGGAATAGCAATCAGCCCCAGCATTTT.

The chain's CDR3 is CASRGTSGRIETQYF. CDR3 sequence (DNA): TGTGCCAGCAGGGGGACTAGCGGGAGGATAGAGACCCAGTACTTC. The chain combines TRBV28 with TRBJ2-5, with 15 positions matching TRBD2. V was pared by 6 bases and J by 4 bases, with 3 bases of the junction left unmatched. CDR3 length: 15 amino acids. Looked up from germline, CDR1 is MDHEN and CDR2 is SYDVKM.

This chain joins TRBV10-2 and TRBJ2-7; 10 nucleotides match TRBD1. V lost 3 bases, J lost 5 bases, and 4 bases stayed unmatched. The CDR3 is made up of 14 amino acids. Germline V gene data show CDR1 as WSHSY and CDR2 as SAAADI. In nucleotides, the CDR3 is TGCGCCAGCAGTGAAGGGACAGGGGCCCACGAGCAGTACTTC. The encoded protein is CASSEGTGAHEQYF.

V is TRBV2 and J is TRBJ2-1; maybe TRBD2 (5 bases). This CDR3 contains 15 residues. Deletions cut 4 bases from V and 5 bases from J, with 15 bases between. Germline CDR1 is SNHLY and CDR2 is FYNNEI. In DNA form, the CDR3 reads TGTGCCAGCAGTGGTCGAGGGCTGATTAACAATGAGCAGTTCTTC. Translation gives CASSGRGLINNEQFF.

The chain recombines TRBV19 with TRBJ1-1; maybe TRBD1 (5 bases). CDR3 length: 11 residues. V was clipped by 7 bases and J by 8 bases, with 11 bases between them. Germline V gene sequence: CDR1 LNHDA, CDR2 SQIVND (reference sequence). The CDR3 bases are TGTGCCAGTAATAGGGCAGGGGAAGCTTTCTTT. It is translated as CASNRAGEAFF.

The V gene is TRBV7-6, the J gene TRBJ2-3; the match to TRBD2 covers 9 bases. CDR3 size: 18 residues. Looked up from germline, CDR1 is SGHVS and CDR2 is FNYEAQ. Trimming at V came to 1 base and at J to 0 bases, leaving 8 bases not matched to a gene. Here the CDR3 DNA reads TGTGCCAGCAGCTTAGGGGCAGCGGGGGGACCTAGCACAGATACGCAGTATTTT. Translation: CASSLGAAGGPSTDTQYF.